This T cell receptor (beta chain) emerged from a study of blood T cell repertoires in COVID-19. Whole-study context: Some COVID-19 samples were acute and others convalescent; all came from the United States, Italy and Spain. T cells, B-cell-depleted T cells, or PBMCs provided the cDNA or gDNA that served as material.

The CDR3 has 14 amino acids. CDR1 DFQATT and CDR2 SNEGSKA come from the germline V gene (reference sequence). V lost 3 bases to trimming and J lost 7 bases, with 19 bases between them. How the authors handled the data: Researchers report that nucleated cell counts were estimated from reference gene primer amplification. Produced via immunoSEQ multiplex PCR; TCRdb's table is partial and in-frame only. V, J and clone size are taken as reported in that table, and D and trimming were inferred from the DNA itself. The top ten hold 3% to 4.5% of the sample, which has 140,000 to 150,000 clones, 75% to 85% seen once.

This sequence originates from a man between 65 and 80 years old who had recovered from COVID-19. The chain combines TRBV20-1 with TRBJ2-7; tentative D call: TRBD2 (6 bases). Material: peripheral blood. The CDR3 protein is CSASGRDGPFEQYF. The CDR3 bases are TGCAGTGCTAGTGGGCGGGATGGGCCCTTTGAGCAGTACTTC.